A single sample is the source of the 5 T cell receptor beta chains below, sequenced in a study of T cell repertoires in cytomegalovirus infection (dated by TCRdb to between 2018 and 2021). The sample's treatment or condition label, in plain terms: in vitro stimulation with specific CMV peptide epitopes to enrich CMV-specific T cells. These receptors lack a known antigen. The instrument given in TCRdb is Illumina HiSeq 1500. TCRdb cleaned the public reads at Q25 with fastp, built clones with MiXCR and kept in-frame beta chains. Every distinct CDR3 protein forms one entry, paired with its most common genes and DNA. For this sample the table gives approximately 220,000 distinct CDR3 sequences, of which about 38% were detected only once. The ten largest clones take up roughly three fifths of the sample. The sequencing here drew on CD8+ T cells from cultured PBMCs, taken from culture after CMV antigen stimulation. The receptors stem from a human donor in good health (CMV status not recorded). Some clones in this sample may be carry-over from other donors' samples.

A few counts support this clonotype. The V call is TRBV6-5, the J call TRBJ1-2; D is ambiguous. V shed 8 bases and J shed 1 base, with 14 bases lying between them. Germline V gene sequence: CDR1 MNHEY, CDR2 SVGAGI. CDR3 length: 14 amino acids. The DNA of the CDR3 is TGTGCCAGCGGGATACAGTCACTTAACTATGGCTACACCTTC. It codes for CASGIQSLNYGYTF.

V usage is TRBV27 and J usage is TRBJ2-5, with D unclear. Germline CDR1 MNHEY, CDR2 SMNVEV (reference sequence). This CDR3 is 14 amino acids long. Trimming stripped 5 bases from V and 5 bases from J, with 15 bases between. The CDR3 loop is CASSPLFWWETQYF. The CDR3 DNA reads as TGTGCCAGCAGTCCACTTTTTTGGTGGGAGACCCAGTACTTC.

This sequence joins TRBV6-2 or TRBV6-3 and TRBJ2-5; TRBD2 agrees at 7 bases. Germline V lookup: CDR1 MNHEY, CDR2 SVGEGT. The CDR3 runs 16 residues. V shed 6 bases and J 0 bases; nucleotides not matched to a gene: 10. In DNA form, the CDR3 reads TGTGCCAGCAGGGACCTAGCGGACCTGTACCAAGAGACCCAGTACTTC. This gives the protein CASRDLADLYQETQYF.

Many counts were recorded for this clonotype. This rearrangement joins TRBV11-2 to TRBJ2-1; D gene ambiguous. V lost 3 bases to trimming and J lost 10 bases, with 7 bases between them. Germline assignment: CDR1 SGHAT and CDR2 FQNNGV. The CDR3 is 11 amino acids. The CDR3: CASSLGGEQFF. Written as DNA, the CDR3 is TGTGCCAGCAGCTTGGGCGGCGAGCAGTTCTTC.

This rearrangement joins TRBV11-3 to TRBJ2-1; 13 bases align to TRBD2. The trim removed 5 bases at V and 4 bases at J, leaving 8 bases unmatched. The CDR3 sequence is 17 residues long. The germline CDR1 and CDR2 sequences are SGHNT and YENEEA. This chain's CDR3 is CASSRTGLAGKYNEQFF. CDR3 DNA: TGTGCCAGCAGCAGGACGGGACTAGCGGGAAAGTACAATGAGCAGTTCTTC.